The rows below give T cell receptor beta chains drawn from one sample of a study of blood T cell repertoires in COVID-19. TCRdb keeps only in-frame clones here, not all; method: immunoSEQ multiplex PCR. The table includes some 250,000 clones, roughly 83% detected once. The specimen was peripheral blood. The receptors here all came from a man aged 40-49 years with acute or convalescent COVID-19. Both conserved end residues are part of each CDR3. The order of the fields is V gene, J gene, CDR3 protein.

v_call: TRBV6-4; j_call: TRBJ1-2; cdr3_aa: CASSDSLTHTGGYTF
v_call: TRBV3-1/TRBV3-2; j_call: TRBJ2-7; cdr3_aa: CASSLGHRMGYEQYF
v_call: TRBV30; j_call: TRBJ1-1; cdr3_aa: CAWSVDTNTEAFF
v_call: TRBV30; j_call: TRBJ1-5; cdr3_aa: CAWSGQGSQPQHF
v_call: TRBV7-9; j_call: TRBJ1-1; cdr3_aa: CASSLEGLEAFF
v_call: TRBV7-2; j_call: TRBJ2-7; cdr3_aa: CASSLGGQSSYEQYF
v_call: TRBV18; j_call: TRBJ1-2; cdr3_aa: CASSPPAGVLYGYTF
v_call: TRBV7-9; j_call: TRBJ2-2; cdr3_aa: CASSSGLANTGELFF
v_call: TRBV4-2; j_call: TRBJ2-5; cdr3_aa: CASGGLAGAQETQYF
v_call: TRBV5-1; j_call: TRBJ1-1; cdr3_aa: CASRQGSSTEAFF
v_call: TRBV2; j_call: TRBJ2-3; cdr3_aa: CASRRAGRTDTQYF
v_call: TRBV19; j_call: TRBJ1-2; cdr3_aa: CASSPTANYGYTF
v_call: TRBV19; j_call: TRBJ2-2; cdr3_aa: CASSIDHTDTGELFF
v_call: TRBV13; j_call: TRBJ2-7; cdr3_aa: CASSRGGPNYEQYF
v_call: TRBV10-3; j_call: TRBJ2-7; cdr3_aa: CAISESLAGGHEQYF
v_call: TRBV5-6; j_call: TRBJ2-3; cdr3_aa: CASSPIWRGEITDTQYF
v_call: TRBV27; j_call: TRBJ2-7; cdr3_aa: CASSLHPGTGAFTEQYF
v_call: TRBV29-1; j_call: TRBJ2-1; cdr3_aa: CSVSLAGPNNEQFF
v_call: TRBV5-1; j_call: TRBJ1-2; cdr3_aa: CASSLGDRGVRAF
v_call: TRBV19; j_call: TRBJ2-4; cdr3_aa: CASSMGGRVAKNIQYF
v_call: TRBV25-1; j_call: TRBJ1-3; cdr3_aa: CASSESWSVGYRNTIYF